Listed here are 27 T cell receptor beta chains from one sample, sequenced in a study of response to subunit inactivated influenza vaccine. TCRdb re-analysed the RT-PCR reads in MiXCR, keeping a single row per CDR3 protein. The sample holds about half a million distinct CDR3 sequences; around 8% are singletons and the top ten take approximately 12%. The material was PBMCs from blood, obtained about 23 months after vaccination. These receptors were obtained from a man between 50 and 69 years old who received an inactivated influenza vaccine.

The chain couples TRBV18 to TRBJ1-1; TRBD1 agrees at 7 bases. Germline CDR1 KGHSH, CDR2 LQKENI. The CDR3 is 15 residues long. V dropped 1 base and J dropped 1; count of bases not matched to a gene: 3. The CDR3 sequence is CASSPQGASNTEAFF. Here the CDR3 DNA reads TGTGCCAGCTCACCACAGGGGGCATCGAACACTGAAGCTTTCTTT.

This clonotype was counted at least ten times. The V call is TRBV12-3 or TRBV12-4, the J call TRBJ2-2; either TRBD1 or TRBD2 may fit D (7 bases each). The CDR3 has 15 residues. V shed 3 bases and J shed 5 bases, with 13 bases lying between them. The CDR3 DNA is TGTGCCAGCAGTTTTTTGCAGGGGGGGACCGGGGAGCTGTTTTTT. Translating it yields CASSFLQGGTGELFF.

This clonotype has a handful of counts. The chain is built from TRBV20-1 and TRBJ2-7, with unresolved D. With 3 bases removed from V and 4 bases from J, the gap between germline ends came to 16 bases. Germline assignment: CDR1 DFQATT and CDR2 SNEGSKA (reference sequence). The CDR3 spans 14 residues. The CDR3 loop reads CSARDPVSAYEQYF. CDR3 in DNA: TGCAGTGCTAGGGATCCGGTTTCGGCGTACGAGCAGTACTTC.

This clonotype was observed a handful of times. Here the CDR3 reads CASSLAIAASGSQSTDTQYF. The CDR3, as DNA: TGTGCCAGCAGCTTAGCTATAGCGGCTAGCGGGAGCCAGAGCACAGATACGCAGTATTTT. J is TRBJ2-3 and V is TRBV7-6, with TRBD2 matching over 10 bases. The V segment lost 0 bases and the J segment 0 bases; nucleotides outside the gene matches: 12. CDR1 SGHVS and CDR2 FNYEAQ come from the germline V gene. The CDR3 is made up of 20 amino acids.

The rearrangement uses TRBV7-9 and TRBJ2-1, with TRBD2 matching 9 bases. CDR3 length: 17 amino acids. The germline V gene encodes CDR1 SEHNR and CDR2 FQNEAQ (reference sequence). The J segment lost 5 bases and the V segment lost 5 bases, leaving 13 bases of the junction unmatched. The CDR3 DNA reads TGTGCCAGCAGCCCAAAATTTAGACTAGCGGTAAACAATGAGCAGTTCTTC. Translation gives CASSPKFRLAVNNEQFF.

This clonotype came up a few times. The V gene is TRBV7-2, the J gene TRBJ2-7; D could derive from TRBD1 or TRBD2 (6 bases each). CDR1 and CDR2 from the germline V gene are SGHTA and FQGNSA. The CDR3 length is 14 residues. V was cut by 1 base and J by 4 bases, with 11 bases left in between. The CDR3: CASSLGGTQYEQYF. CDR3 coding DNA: TGTGCCAGCAGCTTAGGCGGGACACAGTACGAGCAGTACTTC.

CDR3 amino acids: CASSALDEQYF. As DNA, the CDR3 is TGTGCCAGCAGTGCTTTGGACGAGCAGTACTTC. This chain connects TRBV25-1 to TRBJ2-7; D uncertain. The ends were cut back, 4 bases at V and 5 bases at J, with 6 bases in the middle. The CDR3 sequence is 11 residues long. The V gene's germline CDR1 is MGHDK and CDR2 SYGVNS.

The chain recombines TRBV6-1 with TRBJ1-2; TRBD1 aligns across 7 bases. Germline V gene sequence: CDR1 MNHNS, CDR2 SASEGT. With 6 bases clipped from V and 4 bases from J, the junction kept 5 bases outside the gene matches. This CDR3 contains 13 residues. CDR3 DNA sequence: TGTGCCAGCAGACAGGGGATTACCTATGGCTACACCTTC. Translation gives CASRQGITYGYTF.

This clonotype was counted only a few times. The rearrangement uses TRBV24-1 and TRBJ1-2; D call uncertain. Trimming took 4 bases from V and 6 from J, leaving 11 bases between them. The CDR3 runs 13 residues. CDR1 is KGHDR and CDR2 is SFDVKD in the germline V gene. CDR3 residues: CATSDVRTDGYTF. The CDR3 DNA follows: TGTGCCACCAGTGACGTTCGGACGGATGGCTACACCTTC.

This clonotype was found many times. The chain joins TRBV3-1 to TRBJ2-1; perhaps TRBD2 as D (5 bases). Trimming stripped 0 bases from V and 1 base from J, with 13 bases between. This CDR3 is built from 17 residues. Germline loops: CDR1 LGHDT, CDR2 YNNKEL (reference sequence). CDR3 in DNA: TGTGCCAGCAGCCAAGATGGACTCTCCCTGTCCTACAATGAGCAGTTCTTC. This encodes CASSQDGLSLSYNEQFF.

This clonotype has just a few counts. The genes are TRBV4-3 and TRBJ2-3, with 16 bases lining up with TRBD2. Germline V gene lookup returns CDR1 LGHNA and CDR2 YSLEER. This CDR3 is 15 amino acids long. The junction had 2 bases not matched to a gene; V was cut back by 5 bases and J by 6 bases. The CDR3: CASSSGLAGGDTQYF. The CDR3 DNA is TGCGCCAGCAGCTCGGGACTAGCGGGGGGGGATACGCAGTATTTT.

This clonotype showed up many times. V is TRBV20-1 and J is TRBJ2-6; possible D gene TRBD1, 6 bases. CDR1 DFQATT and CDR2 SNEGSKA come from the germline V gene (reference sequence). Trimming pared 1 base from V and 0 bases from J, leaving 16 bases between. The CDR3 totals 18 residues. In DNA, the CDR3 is TGCAGTGCTAGAGGTCTTTTTGGCAGGGGCTCTGGGGCCAACGTCCTGACTTTC. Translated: CSARGLFGRGSGANVLTF.

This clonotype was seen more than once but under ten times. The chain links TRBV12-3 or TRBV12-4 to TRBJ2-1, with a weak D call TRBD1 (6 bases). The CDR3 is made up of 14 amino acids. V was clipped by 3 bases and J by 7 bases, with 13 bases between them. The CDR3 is CASSFFTGMNEQFF. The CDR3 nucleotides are TGTGCCAGCAGTTTTTTTACAGGGATGAATGAGCAGTTCTTC.

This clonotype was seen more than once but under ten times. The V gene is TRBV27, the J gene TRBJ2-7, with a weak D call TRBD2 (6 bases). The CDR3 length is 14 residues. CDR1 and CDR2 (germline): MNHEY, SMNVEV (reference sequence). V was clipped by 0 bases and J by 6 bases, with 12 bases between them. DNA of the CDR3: TGTGCCAGCAGTTTATCGCGGGGTGCCTTCGAGCAGTACTTC. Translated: CASSLSRGAFEQYF.

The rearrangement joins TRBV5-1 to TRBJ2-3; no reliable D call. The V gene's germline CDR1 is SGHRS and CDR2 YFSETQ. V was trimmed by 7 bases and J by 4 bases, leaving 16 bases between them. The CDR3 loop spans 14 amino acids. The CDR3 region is CASSDQRSADTQYF. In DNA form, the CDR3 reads TGCGCCAGCTCGGATCAAAGGTCGGCAGATACGCAGTATTTT.

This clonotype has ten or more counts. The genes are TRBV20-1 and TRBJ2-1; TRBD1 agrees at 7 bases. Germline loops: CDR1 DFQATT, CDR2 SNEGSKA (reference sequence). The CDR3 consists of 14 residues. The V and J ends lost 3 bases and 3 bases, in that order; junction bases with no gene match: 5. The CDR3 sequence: CSASEDRRYNEQFF. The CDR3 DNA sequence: TGCAGTGCTAGCGAGGACAGGCGCTACAATGAGCAGTTCTTC.

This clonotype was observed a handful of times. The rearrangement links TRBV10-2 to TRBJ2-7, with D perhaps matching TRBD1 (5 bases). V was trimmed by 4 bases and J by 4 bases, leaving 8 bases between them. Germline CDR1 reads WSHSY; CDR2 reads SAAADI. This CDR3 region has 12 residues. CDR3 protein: CASSGHRYEQYF. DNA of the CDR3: TGCGCCAGCAGTGGACACAGGTACGAGCAGTACTTC.

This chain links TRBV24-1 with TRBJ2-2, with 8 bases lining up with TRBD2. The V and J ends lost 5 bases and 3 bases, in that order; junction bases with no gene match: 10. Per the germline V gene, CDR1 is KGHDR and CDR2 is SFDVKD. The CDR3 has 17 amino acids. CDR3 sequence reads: CATSAELSGGYTGELFF. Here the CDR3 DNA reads TGTGCCACCAGTGCCGAATTGAGCGGGGGATACACCGGGGAGCTGTTTTTT.

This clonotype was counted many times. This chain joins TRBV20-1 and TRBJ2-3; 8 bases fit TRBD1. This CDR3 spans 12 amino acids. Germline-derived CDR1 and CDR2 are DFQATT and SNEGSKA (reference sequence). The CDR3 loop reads CRPGQAEDTQYF. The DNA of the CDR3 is TGCAGACCGGGACAGGCTGAGGATACGCAGTATTTT.

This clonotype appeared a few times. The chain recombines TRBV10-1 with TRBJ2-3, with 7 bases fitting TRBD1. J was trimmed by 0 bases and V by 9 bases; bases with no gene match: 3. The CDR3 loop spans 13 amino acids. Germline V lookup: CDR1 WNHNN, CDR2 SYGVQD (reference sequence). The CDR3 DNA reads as TGCGCCAGTTGGGACAGTAGCACAGATACGCAGTATTTT. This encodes CASWDSSTDTQYF.

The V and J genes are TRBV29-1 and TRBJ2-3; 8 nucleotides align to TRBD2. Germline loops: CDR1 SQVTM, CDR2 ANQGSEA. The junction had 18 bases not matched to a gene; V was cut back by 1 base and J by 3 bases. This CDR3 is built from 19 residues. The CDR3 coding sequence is TGCAGCGTTGAAGTTCGGGCACTAGCGGCATCCGGGGCGACAGATACGCAGTATTTT. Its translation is CSVEVRALAASGATDTQYF.

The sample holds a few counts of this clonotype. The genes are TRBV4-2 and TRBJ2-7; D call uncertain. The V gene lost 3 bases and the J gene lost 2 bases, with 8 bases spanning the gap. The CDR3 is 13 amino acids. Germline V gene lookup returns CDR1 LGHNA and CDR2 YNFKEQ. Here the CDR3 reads CASSQDTPYEQYF. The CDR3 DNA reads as TGTGCCAGCAGCCAGGATACCCCCTACGAGCAGTACTTC.

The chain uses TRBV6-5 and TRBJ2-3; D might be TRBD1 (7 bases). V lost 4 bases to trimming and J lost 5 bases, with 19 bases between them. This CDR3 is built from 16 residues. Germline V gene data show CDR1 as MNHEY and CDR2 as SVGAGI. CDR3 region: CASSCSLAQGGDTQYF. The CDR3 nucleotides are TGTGCCAGCAGTTGCTCGCTAGCCCAGGGGGGAGATACGCAGTATTTT.

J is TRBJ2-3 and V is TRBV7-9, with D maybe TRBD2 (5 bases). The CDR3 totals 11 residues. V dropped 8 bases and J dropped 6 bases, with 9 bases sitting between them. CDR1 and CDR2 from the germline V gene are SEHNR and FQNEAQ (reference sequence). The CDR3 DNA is TGTGCCAGCGCGGGTTGGGATACGCAGTATTTT. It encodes CASAGWDTQYF.

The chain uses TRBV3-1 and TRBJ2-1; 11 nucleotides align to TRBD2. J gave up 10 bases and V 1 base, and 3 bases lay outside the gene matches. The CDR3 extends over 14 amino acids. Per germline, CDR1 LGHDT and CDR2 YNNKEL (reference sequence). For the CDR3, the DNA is TGTGCCAGCAGCCAAGGACTAGCGGGGAAAGAGCAGTTCTTC. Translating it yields CASSQGLAGKEQFF.

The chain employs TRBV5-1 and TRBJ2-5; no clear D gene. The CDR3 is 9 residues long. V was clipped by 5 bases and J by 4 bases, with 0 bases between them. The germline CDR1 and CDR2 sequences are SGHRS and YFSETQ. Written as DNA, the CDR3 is TGCGCCAGCAGAGAGACCCAGTACTTC. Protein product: CASRETQYF. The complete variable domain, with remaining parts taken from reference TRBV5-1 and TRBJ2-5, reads KAGVTQTPRYLIKTRGQQVTLSCSPISGHRSVSWYQQTPGQGLQFLFEYFSETQRNKGNFPGRFSGRQFSNSRSEMNVSTLELGDSALYLCASRETQYFGPGTRLLVL.

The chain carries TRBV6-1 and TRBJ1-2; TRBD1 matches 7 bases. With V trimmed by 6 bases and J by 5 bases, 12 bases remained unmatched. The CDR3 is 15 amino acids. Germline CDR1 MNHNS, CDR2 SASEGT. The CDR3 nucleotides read TGTGCCAGCAGCTCGGGACAGACACTCCTTTATGGCTACACCTTC. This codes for CASSSGQTLLYGYTF.